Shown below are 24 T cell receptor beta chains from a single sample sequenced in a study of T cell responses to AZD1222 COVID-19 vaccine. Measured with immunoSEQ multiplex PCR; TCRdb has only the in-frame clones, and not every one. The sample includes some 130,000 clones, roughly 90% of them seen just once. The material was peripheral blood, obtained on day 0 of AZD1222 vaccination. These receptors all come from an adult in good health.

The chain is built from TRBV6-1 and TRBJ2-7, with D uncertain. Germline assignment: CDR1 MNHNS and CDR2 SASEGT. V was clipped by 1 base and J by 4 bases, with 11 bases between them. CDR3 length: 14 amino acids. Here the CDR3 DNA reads TGTGCCAGCAGTGAAGTAACGCCGGGTTACGAGCAGTACTTC. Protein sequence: CASSEVTPGYEQYF.

CDR3 nucleotides: TGTGCCAGCAGCCAAGTTTCAGGGAACTATGGCTACACCTTC. It encodes CASSQVSGNYGYTF. The chain combines TRBV3-1 (or the pseudogene TRBV3-2) with TRBJ1-2; a possible D gene is TRBD1 (5 bases). Germline assignment: CDR1 LGHDT and CDR2 YNNKEL (reference sequence). The V end was cut by 1 base, the J end by 2 bases, with 8 bases between. CDR3 length: 14 residues.

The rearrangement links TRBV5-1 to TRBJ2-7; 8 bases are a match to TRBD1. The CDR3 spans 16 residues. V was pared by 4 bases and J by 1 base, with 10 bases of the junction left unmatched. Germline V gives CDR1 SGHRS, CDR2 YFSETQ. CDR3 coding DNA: TGCGCCAGCAGCCCCGGAGGAGGACAGGGATCCTACGAGCAGTACTTC. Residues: CASSPGGGQGSYEQYF.

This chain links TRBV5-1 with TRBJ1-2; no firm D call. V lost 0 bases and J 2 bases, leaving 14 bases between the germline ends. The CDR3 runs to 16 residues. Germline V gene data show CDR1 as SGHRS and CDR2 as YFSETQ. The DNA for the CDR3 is TGCGCCAGCAGCTTGGCTTCGAGTTATAACAACTATGGCTACACCTTC. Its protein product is CASSLASSYNNYGYTF.

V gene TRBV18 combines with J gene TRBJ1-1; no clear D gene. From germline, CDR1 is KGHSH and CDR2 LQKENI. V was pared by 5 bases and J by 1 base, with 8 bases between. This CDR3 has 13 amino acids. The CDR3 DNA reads TGTGCCAGCTCAGATCAGGCGAACACTGAAGCTTTCTTT. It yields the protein CASSDQANTEAFF.

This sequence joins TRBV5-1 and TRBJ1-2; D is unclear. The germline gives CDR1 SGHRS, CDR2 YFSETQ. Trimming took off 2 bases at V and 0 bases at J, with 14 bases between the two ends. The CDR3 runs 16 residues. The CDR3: CASSFTPRQANYGYTF. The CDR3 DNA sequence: TGCGCCAGCAGCTTTACACCCCGCCAGGCTAACTATGGCTACACCTTC.

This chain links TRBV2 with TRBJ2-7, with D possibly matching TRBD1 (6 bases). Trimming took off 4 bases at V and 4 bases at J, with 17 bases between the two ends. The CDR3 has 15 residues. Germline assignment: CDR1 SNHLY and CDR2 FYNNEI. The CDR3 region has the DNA TGTGCCAGCAGTGGAATGAGACAGGACTTTTACGAGCAGTACTTC. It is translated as CASSGMRQDFYEQYF.

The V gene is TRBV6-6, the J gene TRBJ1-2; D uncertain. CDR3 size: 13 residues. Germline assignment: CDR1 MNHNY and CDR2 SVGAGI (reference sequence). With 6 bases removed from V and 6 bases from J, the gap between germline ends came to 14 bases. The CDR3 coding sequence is TGTGCCAGCAGAGGACTGCCCGTTCATGGCTACACCTTC. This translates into CASRGLPVHGYTF.

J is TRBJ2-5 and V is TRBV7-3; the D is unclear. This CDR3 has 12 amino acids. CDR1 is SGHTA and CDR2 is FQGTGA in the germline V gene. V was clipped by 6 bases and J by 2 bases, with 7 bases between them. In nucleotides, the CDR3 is TGTGCCAGCAGGTCCATTCAAGAGACCCAGTACTTC. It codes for CASRSIQETQYF. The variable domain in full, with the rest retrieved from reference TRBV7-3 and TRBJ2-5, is GAGVSQTPSNKVTEKGKYVELRCDPISGHTALYWYRQSLGQGPEFLIYFQGTGAADDSGLPNDRFFAVRPEGSVSTLKIQRTERGDSAVYLCASRSIQETQYFGPGTRLLVL.

Written as DNA, the CDR3 is TGTGCCAGCAGCCAGCAACAGTCGAGCAATCAGCCCCAGCATTTT. It translates to CASSQQQSSNQPQHF. V usage is TRBV4-2 and J usage is TRBJ1-5; D gene unclear. CDR1 is LGHNA, CDR2 YNFKEQ, per germline. Trimming took off 3 bases at V and 1 base at J, with 10 bases between the two ends. This CDR3 contains 15 residues.

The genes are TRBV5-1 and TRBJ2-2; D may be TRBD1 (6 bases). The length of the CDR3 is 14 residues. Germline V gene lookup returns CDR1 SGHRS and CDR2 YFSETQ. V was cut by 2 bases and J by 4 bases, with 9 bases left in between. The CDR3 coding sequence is TGCGCCAGCAGCTTCCAGGGGACCACCGGGGAGCTGTTTTTT. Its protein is CASSFQGTTGELFF.

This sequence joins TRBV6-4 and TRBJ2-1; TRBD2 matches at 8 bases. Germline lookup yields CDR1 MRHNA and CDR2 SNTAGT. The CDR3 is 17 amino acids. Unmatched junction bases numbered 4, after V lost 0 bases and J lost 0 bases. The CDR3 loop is CASSDSTGTSSYNEQFF. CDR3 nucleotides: TGTGCCAGCAGTGACTCCACAGGGACTAGCTCCTACAATGAGCAGTTCTTC.

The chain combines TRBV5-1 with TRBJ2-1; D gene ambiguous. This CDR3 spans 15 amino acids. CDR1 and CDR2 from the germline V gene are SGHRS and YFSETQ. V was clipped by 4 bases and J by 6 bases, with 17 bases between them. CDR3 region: CASSNGDTWSNEQFF. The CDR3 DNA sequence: TGCGCCAGCAGCAATGGGGATACCTGGAGCAATGAGCAGTTCTTC.

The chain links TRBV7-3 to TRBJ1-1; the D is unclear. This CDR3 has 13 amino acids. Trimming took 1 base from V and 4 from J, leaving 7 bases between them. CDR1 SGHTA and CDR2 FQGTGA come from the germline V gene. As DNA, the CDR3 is TGTGCCAGCAGCTTAAGGATGGGCACTGAAGCTTTCTTT. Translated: CASSLRMGTEAFF.

Written as DNA, the CDR3 is TGTGCCAGCAGCCCATGGGGACCGCGTACCACAGATACGCAGTATTTT. The encoded protein is CASSPWGPRTTDTQYF. The chain links TRBV3-1 (or the pseudogene TRBV3-2) to TRBJ2-3; the D call may be TRBD1 or TRBD2 (5 bases each). Trimming took 4 bases from V and 2 from J, leaving 16 bases between them. Germline assignment: CDR1 LGHDT and CDR2 YNNKEL (reference sequence). The CDR3 consists of 16 residues.

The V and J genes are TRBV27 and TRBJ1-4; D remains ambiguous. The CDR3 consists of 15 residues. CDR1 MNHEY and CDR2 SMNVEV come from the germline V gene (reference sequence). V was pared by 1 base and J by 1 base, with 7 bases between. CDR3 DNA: TGTGCCAGCAGTTTATACGGCAGAACTAATGAAAAACTGTTTTTT. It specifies CASSLYGRTNEKLFF.

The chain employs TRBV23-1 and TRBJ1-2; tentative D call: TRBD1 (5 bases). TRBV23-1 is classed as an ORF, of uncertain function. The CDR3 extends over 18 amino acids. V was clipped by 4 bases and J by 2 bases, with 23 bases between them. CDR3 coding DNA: TGCGCCAGCAGTCGGTACAGGATGAAGGTTCTGCTAAACTATGGCTACACCTTC. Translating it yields CASSRYRMKVLLNYGYTF.

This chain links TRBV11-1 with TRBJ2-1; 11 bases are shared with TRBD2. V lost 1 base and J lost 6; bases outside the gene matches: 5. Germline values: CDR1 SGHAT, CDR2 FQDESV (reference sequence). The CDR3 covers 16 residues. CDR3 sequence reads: CASSLELAGGGNEQFF. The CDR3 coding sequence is TGTGCCAGCAGCTTAGAGTTAGCGGGAGGGGGCAATGAGCAGTTCTTC.

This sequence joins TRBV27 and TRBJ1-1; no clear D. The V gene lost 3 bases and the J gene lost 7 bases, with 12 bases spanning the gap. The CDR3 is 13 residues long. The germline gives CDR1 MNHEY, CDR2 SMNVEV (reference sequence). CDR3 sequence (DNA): TGTGCCAGCAGTTTGAGCGGGTGGGGTGAAGCTTTCTTT. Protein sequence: CASSLSGWGEAFF.

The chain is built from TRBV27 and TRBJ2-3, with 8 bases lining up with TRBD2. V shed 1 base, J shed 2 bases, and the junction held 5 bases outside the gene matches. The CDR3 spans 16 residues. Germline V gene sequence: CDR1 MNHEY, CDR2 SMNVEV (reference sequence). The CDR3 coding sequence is TGTGCCAGCAGTTTATGGGCTAGCGGGTCCACAGATACGCAGTATTTT. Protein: CASSLWASGSTDTQYF.

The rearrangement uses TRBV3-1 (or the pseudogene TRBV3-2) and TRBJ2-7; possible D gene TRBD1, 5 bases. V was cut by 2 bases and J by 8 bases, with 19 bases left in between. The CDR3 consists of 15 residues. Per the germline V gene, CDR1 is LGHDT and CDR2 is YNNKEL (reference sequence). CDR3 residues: CASSQFSGPISKQYF. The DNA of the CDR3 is TGTGCCAGCAGCCAATTCTCAGGGCCAATCTCGAAGCAGTACTTC.

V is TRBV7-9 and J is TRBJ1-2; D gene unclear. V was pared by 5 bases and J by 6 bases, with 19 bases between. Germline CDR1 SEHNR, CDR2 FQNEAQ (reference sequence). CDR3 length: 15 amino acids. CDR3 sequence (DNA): TGTGCCAGCAGCGAGGCCTCAGATCGGTCTCATGGCTACACCTTC. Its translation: CASSEASDRSHGYTF.

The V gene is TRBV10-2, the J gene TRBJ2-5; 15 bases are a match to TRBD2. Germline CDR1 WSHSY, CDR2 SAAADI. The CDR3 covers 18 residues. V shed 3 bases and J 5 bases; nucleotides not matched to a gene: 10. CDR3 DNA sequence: TGCGCCAGCAGTGAACCGGGACTAGCGGGAGGTCGGCGGGAGACCCAGTACTTC. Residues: CASSEPGLAGGRRETQYF.

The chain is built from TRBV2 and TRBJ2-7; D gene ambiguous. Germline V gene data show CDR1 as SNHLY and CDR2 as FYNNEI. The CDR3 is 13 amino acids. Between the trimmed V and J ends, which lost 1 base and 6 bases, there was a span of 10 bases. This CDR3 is CASSEVLGGEQYF. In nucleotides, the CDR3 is TGTGCCAGCAGTGAAGTCTTGGGCGGCGAGCAGTACTTC.